This paragraph reports one TCR beta chain. Its cognate antigen is unknown. This sample is part of a study of cytomegalovirus exposure and HLA in healthy donors. Study results and caveats: Most TCR beta V segments were productive about 87% or about 30% of the time in an earlier analysis.

Per the germline V gene, CDR1 is SGHRS and CDR2 is YFSETQ. The J segment lost 4 bases and the V segment lost 6 bases, leaving 11 bases of the junction unmatched. The CDR3 has 15 amino acids. Both 60 Vbeta primers and 13 Jbeta primers went into the PCR. Method: immunoSEQ multiplex PCR; TCRdb's copy keeps in-frame clones and lacks some. The sample shows 85,000 to 100,000 clones, around three quarters of them seen only once. The specimen was PBMCs. V is TRBV5-1 and J is TRBJ1-1; TRBD1 matches 8 bases. This clonotype was sampled from a human donor in good health. CDR3 sequence: CASTTQGQGSTEAFF. Here the CDR3 DNA reads TGCGCCAGCACTACACAAGGACAGGGTAGCACTGAAGCTTTCTTT.